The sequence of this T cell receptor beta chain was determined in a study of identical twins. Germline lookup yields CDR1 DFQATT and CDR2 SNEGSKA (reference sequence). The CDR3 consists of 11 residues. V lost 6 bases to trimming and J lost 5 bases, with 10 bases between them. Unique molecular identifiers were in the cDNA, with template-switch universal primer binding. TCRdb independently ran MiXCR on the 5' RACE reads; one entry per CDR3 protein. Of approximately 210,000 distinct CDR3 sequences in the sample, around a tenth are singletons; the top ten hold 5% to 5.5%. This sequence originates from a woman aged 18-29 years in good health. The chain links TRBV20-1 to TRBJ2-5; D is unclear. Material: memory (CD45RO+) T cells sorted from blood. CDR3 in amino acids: CSATHGETQYF. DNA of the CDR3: TGCAGTGCCACGCACGGGGAGACCCAGTACTTC.